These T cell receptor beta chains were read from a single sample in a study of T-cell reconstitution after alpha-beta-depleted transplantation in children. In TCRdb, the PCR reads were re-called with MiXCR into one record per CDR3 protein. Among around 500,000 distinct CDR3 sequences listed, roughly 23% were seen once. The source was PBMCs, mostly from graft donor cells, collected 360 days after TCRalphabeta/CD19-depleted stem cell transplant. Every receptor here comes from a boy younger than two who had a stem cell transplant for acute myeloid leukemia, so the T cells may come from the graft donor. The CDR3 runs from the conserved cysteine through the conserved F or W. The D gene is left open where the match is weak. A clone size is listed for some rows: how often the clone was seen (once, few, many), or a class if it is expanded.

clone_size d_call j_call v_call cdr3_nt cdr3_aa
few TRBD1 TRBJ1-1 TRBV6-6 TGTGCCAGCAGTTTGACAGGGGGCTTGGAAGCTTTCTTT CASSLTGGLEAFF
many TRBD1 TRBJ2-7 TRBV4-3 TGCGCCAGCAGCCCGAGACAGGGGGCGCAGGCCGAGCAGTACTTC CASSPRQGAQAEQYF
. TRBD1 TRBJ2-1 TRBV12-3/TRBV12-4 TGTGCCAGCAGGGAAGGGGGCCCAAGCTCCTACAATGAGCAGTTCTTC CASREGGPSSYNEQFF
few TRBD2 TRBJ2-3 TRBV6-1 TGTGCCAGCAGTGACGGACTAGCCCCTCCCACAGATACGCAGTATTTT CASSDGLAPPTDTQYF
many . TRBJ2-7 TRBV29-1 TGCAGCGTTGAAGACACCGGGGCCTACGAGCAGTACTTC CSVEDTGAYEQYF
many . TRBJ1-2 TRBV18 TGTGCCAGCTCACCCAGGGATGGCTACACCTTC CASSPRDGYTF
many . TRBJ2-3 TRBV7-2 TGTGCCAGCAGCTTAGTGCCTAGAGGAGCAGATACGCAGTATTTT CASSLVPRGADTQYF
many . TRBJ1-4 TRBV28 TGTGCCAGCAGTCTACAGACAAAGCTGGCAACTAATGAAAAACTGTTTTTT CASSLQTKLATNEKLFF
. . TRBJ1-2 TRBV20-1 TGCAGCGCTGGACCCCTTTCTGGCTACACCTTC CSAGPLSGYTF
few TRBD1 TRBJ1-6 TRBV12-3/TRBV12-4 TGTGCCAGCAGTCGCGGGACAGGGCGGGGCTCACCCCTCCACTTT CASSRGTGRGSPLHF
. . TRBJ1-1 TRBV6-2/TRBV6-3 TGTGCCAGCAGAGATATACAGGGCAACACTGAAGCTTTCTTT CASRDIQGNTEAFF
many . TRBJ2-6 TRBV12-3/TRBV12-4 TGTGCCAGCAGGTATAGAGCTGGGGCCAACGTCCTGACTTTC CASRYRAGANVLTF
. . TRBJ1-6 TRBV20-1 TGCAGTGTCTCTAGCTCCTATAATTCACCCCTCCACTTT CSVSSSYNSPLHF
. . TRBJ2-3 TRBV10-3 TGTGCCATCAGAGAGGGACGGCACACAGATACGCAGTATTTT CAIREGRHTDTQYF
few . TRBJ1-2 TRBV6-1 TGTGCCAGCAGCCGACAGGCACACTATGGCTACACCTTC CASSRQAHYGYTF
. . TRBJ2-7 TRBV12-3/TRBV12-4 TGTGCCAGCAGTGTCGGGCCACCGTCCTACGAGCAGTACTTC CASSVGPPSYEQYF
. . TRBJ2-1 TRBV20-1 TGCAGTGCTGAGGGGGGGGCCTACAATGAGCAGTTCTTC CSAEGGAYNEQFF
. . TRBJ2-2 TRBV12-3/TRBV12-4 TGTGCCAGCAGTTTGTCGGCGGGCGCGAACACCGGGGAGCTGTTTTTT CASSLSAGANTGELFF
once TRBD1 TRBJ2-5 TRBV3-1 TGTGCCAGCAGCCAAGGTGTCGAATGGGACAGATCTAGAGAGACCCAGTACTTC CASSQGVEWDRSRETQYF
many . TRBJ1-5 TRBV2 TGTGCCAGCAGTAGCCCGTCCTTTGGGGATCAGCCCCAGCATTTT CASSSPSFGDQPQHF
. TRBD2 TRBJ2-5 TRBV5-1 TGCGCCAGCAGCTCTCAGACTAGCGGGGGGTTAGAGACCCAGTACTTC CASSSQTSGGLETQYF
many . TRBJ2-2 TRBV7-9 TGTGCCAGCAGCTTACCAGGGTCCGGGGAGCTGTTTTTT CASSLPGSGELFF
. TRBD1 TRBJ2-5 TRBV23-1 TGCGCCAGCAGTCACCTCCAGGCCAGGGGGGAGACCCAGTACTTC CASSHLQARGETQYF
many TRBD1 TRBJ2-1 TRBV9 TGTGCCAGCACCCTTACAGGGGGATCCTACAATGAGCAGTTCTTC CASTLTGGSYNEQFF
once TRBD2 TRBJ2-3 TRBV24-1 TGTGCCACCAGTCTCGGGGGGATAAGCACAGATACGCAGTATTTT CATSLGGISTDTQYF
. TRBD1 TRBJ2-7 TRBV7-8 TGTGCCAGCAGCTTAATCCAGGGGGCGGGCGAGCAGTACTTC CASSLIQGAGEQYF
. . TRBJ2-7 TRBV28 TGTGCCAGCAGTTTAGTCACGTGGGGGGAATCCTCCTACGAGCAGTACTTC CASSLVTWGESSYEQYF
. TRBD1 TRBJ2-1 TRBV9 TGTGCCAGCAGCGTAGGTTTAGGGGGCTACGTGAATGAGCAGTTCTTC CASSVGLGGYVNEQFF
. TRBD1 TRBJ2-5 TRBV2 TGTGCCAGCAGTGAAAGGACAGGGGTAATAGAGACCCAGTACTTC CASSERTGVIETQYF
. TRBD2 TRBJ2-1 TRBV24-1 TGTGCCACCAGTGAGGCTAGCGGGACAAGCTCCTACAATGAGCAGTTCTTC CATSEASGTSSYNEQFF
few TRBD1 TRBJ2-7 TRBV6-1 TGTGCCAGCAGCGGGGACAGGGGGACGCTCTACGAGCAGTACTTC CASSGDRGTLYEQYF
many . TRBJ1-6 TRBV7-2 TGTGCCAGCAGCTCCTCCAATTCACCCCTCCACTTT CASSSSNSPLHF
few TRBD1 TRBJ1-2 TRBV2 TGTGCCAGCAGTGTGTGGGATACAGGGGGCGGCGGCTACACCTTC CASSVWDTGGGGYTF
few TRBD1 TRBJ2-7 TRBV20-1 TGCAGTGCGACCGACAGGGGGCTTAACGAGCAGTACTTC CSATDRGLNEQYF
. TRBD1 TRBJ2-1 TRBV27 TGTGCCAGCAGTCCCCGGGACAGGGGAAGAAATGAGCAGTTCTTC CASSPRDRGRNEQFF
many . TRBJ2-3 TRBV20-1 TGCAGTGCTAGCGGGGGATACGCCACAGATACGCAGTATTTT CSASGGYATDTQYF
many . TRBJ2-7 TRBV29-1 TGCAGCGTTGATTCGGGTTCCTACGAGCAGTACTTC CSVDSGSYEQYF
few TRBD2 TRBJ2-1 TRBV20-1 TGCAGTGCCTCGGGGGGGCTTTTCGTCAATGAGCAGTTCTTC CSASGGLFVNEQFF
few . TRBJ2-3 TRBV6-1 TGTGCCACCCGGGGCAGGCGCACAGATACGCAGTATTTT CATRGRRTDTQYF
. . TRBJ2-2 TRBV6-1 TGTGCCAGCAGCGGTACAGGGACCGGGGAGCTGTTTTTT CASSGTGTGELFF
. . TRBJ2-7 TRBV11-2 TGTGCCAGCGGGTCCGGGACTCTATCCTACGAGCAGTACTTC CASGSGTLSYEQYF
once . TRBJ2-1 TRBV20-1 TGCAGTGCTAGGAGCTCAACAGGGAGCTCCTACAATGAGCAGTTCTTC CSARSSTGSSYNEQFF
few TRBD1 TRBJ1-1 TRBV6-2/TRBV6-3 TGTGCCAGCAGTTACCCAGGACAGGGGAGCACTGAAGCTTTCTTT CASSYPGQGSTEAFF
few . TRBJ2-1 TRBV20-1 TGCAGTGCGGAGGGGCTATTCGATGAGCAGTTCTTC CSAEGLFDEQFF
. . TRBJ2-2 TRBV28 TGTGCCAGCAGTTTTGATCCCCGGGACAAAAACACCGGGGAGCTGTTTTTT CASSFDPRDKNTGELFF
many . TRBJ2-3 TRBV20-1 TGCAGTGCCCCCACAGATACGCAGTATTTT CSAPTDTQYF
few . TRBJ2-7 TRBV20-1 TGCAGTGCAATAGCGAGCTCCTACGAGCAGTACTTC CSAIASSYEQYF
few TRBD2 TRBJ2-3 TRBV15 TGTGCCACCAGCAGAGATGGACTAGCCCGCACAGATACGCAGTATTTT CATSRDGLARTDTQYF
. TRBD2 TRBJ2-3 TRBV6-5 TGTGCCAGCAGTTCCAGCGGGGGGGCCATTGATACGCAGTATTTT CASSSSGGAIDTQYF
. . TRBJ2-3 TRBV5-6 TGTGCCAGCAGCGAGGATGGACAGAGCACAGATACGCAGTATTTT CASSEDGQSTDTQYF
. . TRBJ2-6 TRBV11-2 TGTGCCAGCAGCTTTGGACGGCTTCAGGCCGGGGCCAACGTCCTGACTTTC CASSFGRLQAGANVLTF
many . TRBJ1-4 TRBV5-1 TGCGCCAGCAGCTTCGGCTCCTCTAATGAAAAACTATTTTTT CASSFGSSNEKLFF
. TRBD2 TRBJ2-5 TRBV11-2 TGTGCCAGCAGCTCGACTAGCGGGATAGAGACCCAGTACTTC CASSSTSGIETQYF